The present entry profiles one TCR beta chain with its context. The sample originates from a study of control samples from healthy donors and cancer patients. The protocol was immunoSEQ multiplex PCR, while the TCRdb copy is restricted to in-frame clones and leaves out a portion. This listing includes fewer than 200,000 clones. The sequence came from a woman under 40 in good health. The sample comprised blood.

The CDR3 nucleotides read TGTGCCAGCAGCCCGATCACCGGGACTAGCGGGAGAAGCTCCTACGAGCAGTACTTC. Its translation: CASSPITGTSGRSSYEQYF. The gene calls are TRBV11-2 and TRBJ2-7; 14 positions agree with TRBD2. Per germline, CDR1 SGHAT and CDR2 FQNNGV. V shed 5 bases, J shed 0 bases, and the junction held 12 bases outside the gene matches. The CDR3 is 19 amino acids.